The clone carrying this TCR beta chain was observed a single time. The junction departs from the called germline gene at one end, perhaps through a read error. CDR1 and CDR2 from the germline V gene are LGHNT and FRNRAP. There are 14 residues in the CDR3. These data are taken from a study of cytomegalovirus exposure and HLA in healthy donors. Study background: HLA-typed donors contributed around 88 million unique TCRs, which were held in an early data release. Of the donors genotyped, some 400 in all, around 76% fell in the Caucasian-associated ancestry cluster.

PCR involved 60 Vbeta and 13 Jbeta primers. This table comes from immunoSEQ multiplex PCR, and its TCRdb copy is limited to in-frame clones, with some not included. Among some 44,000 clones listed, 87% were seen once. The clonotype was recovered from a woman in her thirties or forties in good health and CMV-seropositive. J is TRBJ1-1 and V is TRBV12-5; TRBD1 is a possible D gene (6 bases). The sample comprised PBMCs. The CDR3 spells CASSLGHENTEAFF. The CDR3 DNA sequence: TGTGCTAGTAGTTTGGGACACGAGAACACTGAAGCTTTCTTT.